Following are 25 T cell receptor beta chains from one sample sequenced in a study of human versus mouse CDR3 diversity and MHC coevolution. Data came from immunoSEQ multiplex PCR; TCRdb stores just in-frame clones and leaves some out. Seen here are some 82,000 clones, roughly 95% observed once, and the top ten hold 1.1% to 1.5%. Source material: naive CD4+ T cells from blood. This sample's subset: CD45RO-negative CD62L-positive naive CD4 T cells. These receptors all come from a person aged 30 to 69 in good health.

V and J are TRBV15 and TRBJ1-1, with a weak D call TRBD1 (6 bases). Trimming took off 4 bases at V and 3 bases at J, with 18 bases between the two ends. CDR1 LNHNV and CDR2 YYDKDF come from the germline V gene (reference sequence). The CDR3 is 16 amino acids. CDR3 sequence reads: CATSTLKNRVDTEAFF. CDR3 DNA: TGTGCCACCAGCACACTTAAGAACAGGGTGGACACTGAAGCTTTCTTT.

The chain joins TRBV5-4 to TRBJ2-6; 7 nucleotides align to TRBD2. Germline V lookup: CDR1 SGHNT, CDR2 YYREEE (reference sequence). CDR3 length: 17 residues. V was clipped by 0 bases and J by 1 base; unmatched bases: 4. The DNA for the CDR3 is TGTGCCAGCAGCTTGGGGGGGGGTCGGTCTGGGGCCAACGTCCTGACTTTC. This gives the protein CASSLGGGRSGANVLTF.

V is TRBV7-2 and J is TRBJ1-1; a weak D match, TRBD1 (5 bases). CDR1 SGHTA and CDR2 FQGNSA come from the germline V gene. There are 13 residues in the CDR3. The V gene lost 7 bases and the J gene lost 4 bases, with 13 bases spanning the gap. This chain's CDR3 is CASIRQWSTEAFF. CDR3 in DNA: TGTGCCAGCATCCGACAGTGGAGCACTGAAGCTTTCTTT.

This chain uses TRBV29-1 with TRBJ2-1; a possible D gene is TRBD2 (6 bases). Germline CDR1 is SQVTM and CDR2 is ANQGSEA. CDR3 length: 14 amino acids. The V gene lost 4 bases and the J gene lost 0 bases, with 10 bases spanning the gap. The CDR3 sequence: CSVGGTGSYNEQFF. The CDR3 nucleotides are TGCAGCGTTGGCGGGACGGGCTCCTACAATGAGCAGTTCTTC.

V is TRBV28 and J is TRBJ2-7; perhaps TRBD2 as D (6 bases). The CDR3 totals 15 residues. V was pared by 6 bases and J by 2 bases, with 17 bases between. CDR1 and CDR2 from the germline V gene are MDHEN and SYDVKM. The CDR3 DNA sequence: TGTGCCAGCAGCCTAGGCAAGCGGAGGGCCTACGAGCAGTACTTC. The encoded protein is CASSLGKRRAYEQYF.

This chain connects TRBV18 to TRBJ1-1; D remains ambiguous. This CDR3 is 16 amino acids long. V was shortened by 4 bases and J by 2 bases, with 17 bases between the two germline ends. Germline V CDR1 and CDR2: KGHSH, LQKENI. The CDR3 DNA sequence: TGTGCCAGCTCACTTCTCGAGGCAGCCTTAAACACTGAAGCTTTCTTT. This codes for CASSLLEAALNTEAFF.

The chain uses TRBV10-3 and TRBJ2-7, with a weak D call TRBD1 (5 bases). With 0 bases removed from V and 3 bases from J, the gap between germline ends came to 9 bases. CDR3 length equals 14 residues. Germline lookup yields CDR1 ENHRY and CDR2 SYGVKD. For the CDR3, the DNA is TGTGCCATCAGTGAGTCGCGACAGAACTACGAGCAGTACTTC. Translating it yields CAISESRQNYEQYF.

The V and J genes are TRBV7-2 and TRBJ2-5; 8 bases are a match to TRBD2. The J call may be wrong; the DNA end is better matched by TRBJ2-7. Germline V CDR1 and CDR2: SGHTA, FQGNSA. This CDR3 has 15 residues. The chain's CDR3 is CASSHTSGYSYEQYF. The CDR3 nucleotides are TGTGCCAGCAGCCATACTAGCGGATACTCCTACGAGCAGTACTTC.

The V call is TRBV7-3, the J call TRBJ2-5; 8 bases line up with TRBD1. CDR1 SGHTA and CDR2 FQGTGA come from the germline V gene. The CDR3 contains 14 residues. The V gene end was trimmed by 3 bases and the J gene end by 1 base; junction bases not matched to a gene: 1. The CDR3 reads CASSFQGAQETQYF. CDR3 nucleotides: TGTGCCAGCAGCTTTCAGGGGGCCCAAGAGACCCAGTACTTC.

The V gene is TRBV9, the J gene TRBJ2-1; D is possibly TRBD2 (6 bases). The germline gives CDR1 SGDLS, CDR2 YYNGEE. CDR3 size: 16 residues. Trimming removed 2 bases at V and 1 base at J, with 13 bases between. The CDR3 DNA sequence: TGTGCCAGCAGCGTGTCGGGGGTTAAGTCCTACAATGAGCAGTTCTTC. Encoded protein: CASSVSGVKSYNEQFF.

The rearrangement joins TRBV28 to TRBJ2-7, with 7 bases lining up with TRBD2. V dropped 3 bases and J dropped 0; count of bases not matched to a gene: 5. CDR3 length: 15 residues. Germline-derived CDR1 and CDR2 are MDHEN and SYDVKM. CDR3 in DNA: TGTGCCAGCAGTTTCCGGGGGGTGATCTCCTACGAGCAGTACTTC. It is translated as CASSFRGVISYEQYF.

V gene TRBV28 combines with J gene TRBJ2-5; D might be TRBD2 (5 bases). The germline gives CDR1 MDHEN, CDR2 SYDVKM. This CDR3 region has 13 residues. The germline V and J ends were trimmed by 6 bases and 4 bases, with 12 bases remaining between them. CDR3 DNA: TGTGCCAGCAGCCCCTCGGGGTTAGAGACCCAGTACTTC. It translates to CASSPSGLETQYF.

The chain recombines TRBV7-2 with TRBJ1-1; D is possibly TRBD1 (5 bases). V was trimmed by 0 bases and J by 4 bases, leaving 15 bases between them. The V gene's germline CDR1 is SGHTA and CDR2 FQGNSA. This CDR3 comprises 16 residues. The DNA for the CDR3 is TGTGCCAGCAGCTTAGCGCTTCCGGGGGTGGCCACTGAAGCTTTCTTT. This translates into CASSLALPGVATEAFF.

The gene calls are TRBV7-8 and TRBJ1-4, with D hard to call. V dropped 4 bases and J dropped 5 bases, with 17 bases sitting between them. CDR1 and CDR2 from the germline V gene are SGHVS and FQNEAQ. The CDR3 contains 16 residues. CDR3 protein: CASSSPASNRNEKLFF. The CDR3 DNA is TGTGCCAGCAGCTCCCCTGCCAGCAACAGAAATGAAAAACTGTTTTTT.

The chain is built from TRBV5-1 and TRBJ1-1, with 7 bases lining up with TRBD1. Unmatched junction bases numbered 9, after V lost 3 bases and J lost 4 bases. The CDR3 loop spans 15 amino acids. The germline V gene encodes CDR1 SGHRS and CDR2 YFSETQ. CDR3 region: CASSSLTGSGTEAFF. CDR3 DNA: TGCGCCAGCAGCTCTCTGACAGGGTCGGGCACTGAAGCTTTCTTT.

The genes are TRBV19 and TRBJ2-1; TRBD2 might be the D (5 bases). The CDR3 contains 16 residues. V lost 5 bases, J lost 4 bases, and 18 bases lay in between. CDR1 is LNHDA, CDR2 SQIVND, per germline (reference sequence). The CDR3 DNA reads TGTGCCAGTAGTGGGCTAGCACATCTCCTATACAATGAGCAGTTCTTC. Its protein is CASSGLAHLLYNEQFF.

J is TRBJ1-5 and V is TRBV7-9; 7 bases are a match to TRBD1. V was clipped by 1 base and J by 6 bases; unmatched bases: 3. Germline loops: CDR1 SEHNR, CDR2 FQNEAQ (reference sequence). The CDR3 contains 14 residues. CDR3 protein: CASSLGQGGQPQHF. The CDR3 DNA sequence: TGTGCCAGCAGCTTAGGACAGGGAGGTCAGCCCCAGCATTTT.

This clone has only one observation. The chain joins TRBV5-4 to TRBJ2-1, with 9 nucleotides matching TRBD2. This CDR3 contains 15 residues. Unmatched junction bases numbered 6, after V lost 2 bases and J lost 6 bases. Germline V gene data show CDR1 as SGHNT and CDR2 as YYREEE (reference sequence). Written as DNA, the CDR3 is TGTGCCAGCAGCTTAGCGGGAGGAAAGGGCAATGAGCAGTTCTTC. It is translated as CASSLAGGKGNEQFF.

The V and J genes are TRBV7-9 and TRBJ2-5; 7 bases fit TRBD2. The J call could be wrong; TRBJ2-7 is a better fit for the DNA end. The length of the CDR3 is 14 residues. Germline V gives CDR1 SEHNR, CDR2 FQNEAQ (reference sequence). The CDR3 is CASPGEGREYEQYF. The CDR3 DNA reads TGTGCCAGCCCCGGGGAGGGAAGAGAATACGAGCAGTACTTC.

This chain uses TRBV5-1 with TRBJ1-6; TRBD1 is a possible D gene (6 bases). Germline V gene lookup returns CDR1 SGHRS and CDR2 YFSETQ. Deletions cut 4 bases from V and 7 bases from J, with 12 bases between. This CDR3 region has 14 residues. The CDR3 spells CASSIGQTNSPLHF. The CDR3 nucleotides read TGCGCCAGCAGCATAGGACAGACGAATTCACCCCTCCACTTT.

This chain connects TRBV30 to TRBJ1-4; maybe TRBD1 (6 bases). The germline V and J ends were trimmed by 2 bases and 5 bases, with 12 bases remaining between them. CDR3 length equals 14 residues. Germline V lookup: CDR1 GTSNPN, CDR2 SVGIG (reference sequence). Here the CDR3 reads CAWSKKQGNEKLFF. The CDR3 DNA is TGTGCCTGGAGTAAAAAGCAGGGGAATGAAAAACTGTTTTTT. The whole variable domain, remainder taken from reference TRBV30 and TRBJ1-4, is SQTIHQWPATLVQPVGSPLSLECTVEGTSNPNLYWYRQAAGRGLQLLFYSVGIGQISSEVPQNLSASRPQDRQFILSSKKLLLSDSGFYLCAWSKKQGNEKLFFGSGTQLSVL.

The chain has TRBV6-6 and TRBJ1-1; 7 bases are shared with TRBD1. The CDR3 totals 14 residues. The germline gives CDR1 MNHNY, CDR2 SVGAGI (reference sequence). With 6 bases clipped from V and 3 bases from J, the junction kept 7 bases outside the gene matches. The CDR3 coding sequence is TGTGCCAGCAGGGGTGAGGGGGCGCACACTGAAGCTTTCTTT. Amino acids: CASRGEGAHTEAFF.

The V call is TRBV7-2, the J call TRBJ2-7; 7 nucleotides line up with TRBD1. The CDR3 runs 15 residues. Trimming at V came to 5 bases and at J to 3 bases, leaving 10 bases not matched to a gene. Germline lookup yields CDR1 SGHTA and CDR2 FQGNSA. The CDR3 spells CASSGDRVVGYEQYF. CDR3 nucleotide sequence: TGTGCCAGCAGCGGAGACAGGGTGGTTGGCTACGAGCAGTACTTC.

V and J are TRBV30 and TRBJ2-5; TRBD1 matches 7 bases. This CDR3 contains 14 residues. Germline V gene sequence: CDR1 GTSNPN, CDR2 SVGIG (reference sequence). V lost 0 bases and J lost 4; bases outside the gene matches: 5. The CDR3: CAWSVKGGGETQYF. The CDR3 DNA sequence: TGTGCCTGGAGTGTAAAAGGGGGCGGAGAGACCCAGTACTTC.

The CDR3 spells CASRRQGVSGNTIYF. The DNA for the CDR3 is TGTGCCAGCAGGCGACAGGGGGTCTCTGGAAACACCATATATTTT. This chain joins TRBV27 and TRBJ1-3, with 9 bases aligning to TRBD1. Germline V CDR1 and CDR2: MNHEY, SMNVEV (reference sequence). There are 15 residues in the CDR3. Losses at the gene ends were 6 bases for V and 0 bases for J; bases not matched to a gene: 3.